The T cell receptor beta chain under discussion was sequenced for a study of CXCR3-negative and CXCR3-positive naive CD8 T cells. Study summary: Cumulative TRB read yield was around 140 million, averaging about 1.5 +/- 0.3 million per library.

This CDR3 comprises 13 residues. Germline loops: CDR1 SQVTM, CDR2 ANQGSEA. UMI-labeled 5' RACE yielded the TRB cDNA libraries. Following a re-call of the 5' RACE reads, TCRdb has one entry per CDR3 protein and lacks DNA. The sample has some 61,000 distinct CDR3 sequences. General study findings and limits: Memory CD8+ cells showed much lower diversity, while both naive subsets displayed comparably high diversity. Comparison of naive CXCR3-negative and CXCR3-positive cells revealed similar TRBV-TRBJ usage, while memory cells differed. A higher hydrophobicity marked the TRB CDR3s of CXCR3-positive naive cells versus CXCR3-negative naive cells.

About this clonotype: As yet, its antigen is unknown.

This chain joins TRBV29-1 and TRBJ2-5; TCRdb selects TRBD1, and the lack of DNA leaves this call unchecked. The sequence was obtained from a human donor in good health. Some clones in this sample may be carry-over from other donors' samples. Source material: naive CXCR3- CD8+ T cells from blood. Described subset: CD45RO-CCR7+CD27+CD95- naive CD8+ T cells lacking CXCR3 (TNR3-). The CDR3 region is CSVYASREETQYF.